The sequence of this T cell receptor (beta chain) was determined in a study of T cell changes during pregnancy in multiple sclerosis. Assay: immunoSEQ multiplex PCR; the TCRdb copy retains only in-frame clones and omits some. The repertoire consists of about 59,000 clones, with around nine tenths occurring once and the leading ten covering about 2.9%. Germline V CDR1 and CDR2: LNHDA, SQIVND (reference sequence). CDR3 length equals 15 residues. V gave up 8 bases and J gave up 1 base; unmatched junction bases: 10. The receptor was isolated from a female donor in good health, enrolled as a control in a pregnancy study. The gene calls are TRBV19 and TRBJ1-1; 7 nucleotides align to TRBD1. This specimen was peripheral blood, taken in the third trimester of pregnancy. The CDR3 coding sequence is TGTGCCAGTGCATGGGACAGAGAAACGAACACTGAAGCTTTCTTT. Protein sequence: CASAWDRETNTEAFF.